Listed here are 30 T cell receptor beta chains from one sample, sequenced in a study of blood T cell repertoires in COVID-19 (dated by TCRdb to the early 2020s). Receptors were amplified or captured by the immunoSEQ multiplex PCR assay. The immuneACCESS repertoire file appears here via TCRdb, limited to in-frame rearrangements. These files lack a portion of the clones; in checked studies, under half of the deficit traces to unresolved V genes, and the cause of the others is not known. This sample holds about 180,000 clones; about 90% were observed only once. Around 20% of the sample is taken by the ten largest. Sequencing was done on a sample of peripheral blood. The receptor source for this set is a man aged 65 to 79 with active or convalescent COVID-19.

The chain employs TRBV11-2 and TRBJ2-1; 12 bases fit TRBD2. Per the germline V gene, CDR1 is SGHAT and CDR2 is FQNNGV. V shed 3 bases and J 2 bases; nucleotides not matched to a gene: 5. The CDR3 sequence is 17 residues long. The CDR3 DNA reads TGTGCCAGCAGCTTCACTAGCGGGGGGAAAACCTACAATGAGCAGTTCTTC. Encoded protein: CASSFTSGGKTYNEQFF.

J is TRBJ2-7 and V is TRBV9; TRBD2 is a possible D gene (6 bases). The germline gives CDR1 SGDLS, CDR2 YYNGEE. V lost 1 base and J lost 2, with 16 bases in between. The CDR3 spans 16 residues. DNA for the CDR3: TGTGCCAGCAGCGTACTCCGGGAGTCTAGGGCCTACGAGCAGTACTTC. It translates to CASSVLRESRAYEQYF.

The chain is built from TRBV6-2 or TRBV6-3 and TRBJ2-5; 7 nucleotides line up with TRBD2. The germline gives CDR1 MNHEY, CDR2 SVGEGT. V was pared by 0 bases and J by 5 bases, with 0 bases of the junction left unmatched. This CDR3 has 13 residues. DNA for the CDR3: TGTGCCAGCAGTTACTCGGGGGGGGAGACCCAGTACTTC. Its translation is CASSYSGGETQYF.

This chain uses TRBV28 with TRBJ1-2; TRBD1 might be the D (6 bases). Per the germline V gene, CDR1 is MDHEN and CDR2 is SYDVKM. The CDR3 consists of 14 residues. The V end was cut by 6 bases, the J end by 5 bases, with 16 bases between. The CDR3 spells CASSFRGGGYGYTF. DNA of the CDR3: TGTGCCAGCAGCTTTAGGGGGGGCGGGTATGGCTACACCTTC.

This clone was seen just once. The chain uses TRBV12-5 and TRBJ2-7; 7 nucleotides agree with TRBD1. Trimming cost V 1 base and J 3 bases; bases outside gene matches: 0. Germline V gene data show CDR1 as LGHNT and CDR2 as FRNRAP. This CDR3 comprises 13 residues. The CDR3 region has the DNA TGTGCTAGTGGTTTGGCAGGGGGCTACGAGCAGTACTTC. Amino acids: CASGLAGGYEQYF. Drawing the rest from reference TRBV12-5 and TRBJ2-7, the complete variable domain is DARVTQTPRHKVTEMGQEVTMRCQPILGHNTVFWYRQTMMQGLELLAYFRNRAPLDDSGMPKDRFSAEMPDATLATLKIQPSEPRDSAVYFCASGLAGGYEQYFGPGTRLTVT.

V usage is TRBV7-3 and J usage is TRBJ2-1, with 7 bases identical to TRBD2. The V segment lost 5 bases and the J segment 6 bases; nucleotides outside the gene matches: 10. Per germline, CDR1 SGHTA and CDR2 FQGTGA. The CDR3 totals 15 residues. The CDR3: CASSPPGGRANEQFF. CDR3 nucleotides: TGTGCCAGCAGCCCTCCAGGAGGGAGGGCCAATGAGCAGTTCTTC.

The rearrangement links TRBV27 to TRBJ2-3; TRBD1 matches 7 bases. The CDR3 runs 15 residues. The J segment lost 2 bases and the V segment lost 3 bases, leaving 5 bases of the junction unmatched. Per germline, CDR1 MNHEY and CDR2 SMNVEV (reference sequence). The CDR3 DNA reads TGTGCCAGCAGTTTTACAGGGGCGGACACAGATACGCAGTATTTT. Its protein product is CASSFTGADTDTQYF.

The count of this clone is one. This chain joins TRBV15 and TRBJ2-1; D call uncertain. With 0 bases removed from V and 9 bases from J, the gap between germline ends came to 12 bases. Germline V gene lookup returns CDR1 LNHNV and CDR2 YYDKDF (reference sequence). The CDR3 covers 14 residues. For the CDR3, the DNA is TGTGCCACCAGCAGAGATCGCGATATCGGTGAGCAGTTCTTC. As protein: CATSRDRDIGEQFF.

This rearrangement joins TRBV6-2 or TRBV6-3 to TRBJ2-2, with TRBD2 matching over 14 bases. The CDR3 extends over 17 amino acids. Looked up from germline, CDR1 is MNHEY and CDR2 is SVGEGT. Germline trimming cut 1 base from V and 8 bases from J; bases unmatched to any gene: 6. The CDR3: CASSYLRTSGRLGELFF. The CDR3 bases are TGTGCCAGCAGTTACTTACGGACTAGCGGGAGGCTGGGGGAGCTGTTTTTT.

This clone was found once. The rearrangement uses TRBV3-1 (or the pseudogene TRBV3-2) and TRBJ2-1, with 12 nucleotides matching TRBD2. The V gene end was trimmed by 3 bases and the J gene end by 8 bases; junction bases not matched to a gene: 8. CDR3 size: 16 residues. Germline values: CDR1 LGHDT, CDR2 YNNKEL (reference sequence). CDR3: CASSHRLAGAIDEQFF. The CDR3 nucleotides read TGTGCCAGCAGCCACAGACTAGCGGGAGCGATTGATGAGCAGTTCTTC.

This clone was recorded once. The rearrangement uses TRBV7-2 and TRBJ1-2, with a possible D match to TRBD1 (6 bases). The CDR3 contains 16 residues. V lost 5 bases and J 3 bases, leaving 19 bases between the germline ends. Per germline, CDR1 SGHTA and CDR2 FQGNSA. The DNA of the CDR3 is TGTGCCAGCAGCCCCCGCCAGGGGCAGAGCTACTATGGCTACACCTTC. As protein: CASSPRQGQSYYGYTF.

This clone appeared a single time. The genes are TRBV9 and TRBJ2-7, with 9 bases matching TRBD2. The CDR3 spans 17 residues. From germline, CDR1 is SGDLS and CDR2 YYNGEE. V shed 0 bases, J shed 3 bases, and the junction held 10 bases outside the gene matches. CDR3 coding DNA: TGTGCCAGCAGCGTAGGGGGAGCGGGAGGATCAAGCTACGAGCAGTACTTC. This gives the protein CASSVGGAGGSSYEQYF. Full variable domain (outside the CDR3, taken from reference TRBV9 and TRBJ2-7): DSGVTQTPKHLITATGQRVTLRCSPRSGDLSVYWYQQSLDQGLQFLIQYYNGEERAKGNILERFSAQQFPDLHSELNLSSLELGDSALYFCASSVGGAGGSSYEQYFGPGTRLTVT.

This rearrangement joins TRBV2 to TRBJ1-1, with a weak D call TRBD1 (5 bases). The CDR3 has 15 residues. CDR1 and CDR2 from the germline V gene are SNHLY and FYNNEI. V lost 2 bases and J lost 3, with 13 bases in between. The CDR3: CASSELDSQYTEAFF. CDR3 nucleotides: TGTGCCAGCAGTGAACTAGACAGCCAGTACACTGAAGCTTTCTTT.

CDR3 residues: CASRKGRQFYTEAFF. The CDR3 coding sequence is TGTGCCAGCAGGAAGGGCCGACAGTTCTACACTGAAGCTTTCTTT. The chain combines TRBV6-5 with TRBJ1-1; the D gene is possibly TRBD1 (5 bases). V lost 6 bases to trimming and J lost 3 bases, with 17 bases between them. The germline CDR1 and CDR2 sequences are MNHEY and SVGAGI. The CDR3 consists of 15 residues.

The V and J genes are TRBV5-1 and TRBJ2-7, with 7 bases aligning to TRBD1. Trimming removed 0 bases from V and 5 bases from J; junction bases left unmatched: 5. This CDR3 is built from 14 residues. Per the germline V gene, CDR1 is SGHRS and CDR2 is YFSETQ. The CDR3 protein is CASSLETGVDEQYF. The CDR3 DNA reads as TGCGCCAGCAGCTTGGAAACAGGGGTGGACGAGCAGTACTTC.

This chain links TRBV29-1 with TRBJ1-4; maybe TRBD1 (5 bases). Between the trimmed V and J ends, which lost 5 bases and 7 bases, there was a span of 11 bases. CDR1 and CDR2 (germline): SQVTM, ANQGSEA. This CDR3 has 12 amino acids. CDR3 protein: CSVLSGGEKLFF. CDR3 DNA sequence: TGCAGCGTTCTGTCGGGGGGTGAAAAACTGTTTTTT.

This clone was counted between two and nine times. J is TRBJ1-5 and V is TRBV6-2 or TRBV6-3, with D maybe TRBD1 (5 bases). V was cut by 2 bases and J by 2 bases, with 13 bases left in between. The CDR3 runs to 16 residues. Germline V lookup: CDR1 MNHEY, CDR2 SVGEGT. This chain's CDR3 is CASSYGGASGNQPQHF. CDR3 DNA: TGTGCCAGCAGTTACGGCGGGGCCTCGGGCAATCAGCCCCAGCATTTT.

Points on this clone: At the DNA level, this CDR3 is encoded by other sequences in the same sample as well. The rearrangement joins TRBV12-3 or TRBV12-4 to TRBJ1-2; D not certain. The CDR3 loop spans 12 amino acids. Trimming stripped 6 bases from V and 0 bases from J, with 5 bases between. CDR3 nucleotide sequence: TGTGCCAGCAGCAGATCTAACTATGGCTACACCTTC. It is translated as CASSRSNYGYTF.

This clone was picked up one time. This rearrangement joins TRBV7-2 to TRBJ1-1, with D perhaps matching TRBD1 (5 bases). The germline V gene encodes CDR1 SGHTA and CDR2 FQGNSA. Trimming removed 4 bases from V and 5 bases from J, with 11 bases in between. The CDR3 runs 13 residues. CDR3 region: CASSSLGQTEAFF. The CDR3 bases are TGTGCCAGCAGCTCCCTAGGACAAACTGAAGCTTTCTTT.

The chain employs TRBV4-2 and TRBJ2-5; 7 nucleotides align to TRBD1. The germline gives CDR1 LGHNA, CDR2 YNFKEQ. V was pared by 6 bases and J by 4 bases, with 5 bases of the junction left unmatched. The CDR3 is 13 residues long. CDR3 sequence (DNA): TGTGCCAGCAGGGGGGCAGGGGGAGAGACCCAGTACTTC. It codes for CASRGAGGETQYF.

This clone was observed once. The rearrangement uses TRBV4-3 and TRBJ2-7; TRBD2 matches 11 bases. V trimming: 4 bases; J trimming: 4 bases; junction bases outside the gene matches: 15. The CDR3 has 18 amino acids. Germline-derived CDR1 and CDR2 are LGHNA and YSLEER. CDR3 sequence reads: CASSRGTSGSSPGYEQYF. Here the CDR3 DNA reads TGCGCCAGCAGCCGGGGGACTAGCGGTTCTTCACCCGGGTACGAGCAGTACTTC.

This chain joins TRBV18 and TRBJ1-1; TRBD1 is a possible D gene (5 bases). Trimming removed 4 bases from V and 1 base from J, with 16 bases in between. The CDR3 runs 16 residues. Germline loops: CDR1 KGHSH, CDR2 LQKENI. CDR3 protein: CASSLRHTGGNTEAFF. For the CDR3, the DNA is TGTGCCAGCTCACTCAGGCATACGGGGGGGAACACTGAAGCTTTCTTT.

The V and J genes are TRBV19 and TRBJ2-1; TRBD2 agrees at 8 bases. The CDR3 sequence is 15 residues long. The V and J ends lost 8 bases and 0 bases, in that order; junction bases with no gene match: 6. Germline V gene sequence: CDR1 LNHDA, CDR2 SQIVND (reference sequence). The CDR3 is CASRKTSGSYNEQFF. CDR3 nucleotides: TGTGCCAGTCGCAAAACTAGCGGCTCCTACAATGAGCAGTTCTTC.

CDR3 sequence reads: CASRRRPDTEAFF. The CDR3 region has the DNA TGTGCCAGCAGGCGCCGTCCGGACACTGAAGCTTTCTTT. The rearrangement joins TRBV7-3 to TRBJ1-1; D is uncertain. Between the trimmed V and J ends, which lost 6 bases and 3 bases, there was a span of 11 bases. Germline loops: CDR1 SGHTA, CDR2 FQGTGA. The CDR3 has 13 residues.

This chain joins TRBV11-2 and TRBJ1-2; D not resolved. The CDR3 extends over 14 amino acids. Germline V gene lookup returns CDR1 SGHAT and CDR2 FQNNGV. The V and J ends lost 3 bases and 4 bases respectively, with 12 bases between them. DNA of the CDR3: TGTGCCAGCAGCTTGGAGGCGTATCCCTATGGCTACACCTTC. This translates into CASSLEAYPYGYTF.

This clone was detected a few times. V and J are TRBV30 and TRBJ1-6; no clear D gene. This CDR3 has 11 amino acids. Germline lookup yields CDR1 GTSNPN and CDR2 SVGIG (reference sequence). V was clipped by 0 bases and J by 10 bases, with 4 bases between them. The CDR3 DNA reads TGTGCCTGGAGTGTGTCATCACCCCTCCACTTT. Translated, it gives CAWSVSSPLHF.

This clone occurred once. This sequence joins TRBV6-5 and TRBJ1-1; D not resolved. There are 11 residues in the CDR3. Trimming pared 2 bases from V and 11 bases from J, leaving 9 bases between. Germline V gene data show CDR1 as MNHEY and CDR2 as SVGAGI. The CDR3 nucleotides are TGTGCCAGCAGTTACGAAAGGCGGGCTTTCTTT. Its translation: CASSYERRAFF.

This chain joins TRBV4-3 and TRBJ2-1; D possibly corresponds to TRBD2 (6 bases). The CDR3 has 16 residues. V was cut by 2 bases and J by 0 bases, with 11 bases left in between. Germline V gene lookup returns CDR1 LGHNA and CDR2 YSLEER. The CDR3 bases are TGCGCCAGCAGCCAACGTCTAGCGAGCTCCTACAATGAGCAGTTCTTC. Residues: CASSQRLASSYNEQFF.

This CDR3 is CASSPGFSYNEQFF. The CDR3 nucleotides read TGCGCCAGCAGCCCAGGGTTCTCCTACAATGAGCAGTTCTTC. The V and J genes are TRBV4-3 and TRBJ2-1; possibly TRBD1 for D (5 bases). In germline, CDR1 is LGHNA, CDR2 YSLEER. Trimming took off 4 bases at V and 0 bases at J, with 7 bases between the two ends. The CDR3 has 14 amino acids.

The rearrangement uses TRBV9 and TRBJ1-2, with D possibly matching TRBD1 (5 bases). V was clipped by 0 bases and J by 4 bases, with 13 bases between them. There are 15 residues in the CDR3. Germline values: CDR1 SGDLS, CDR2 YYNGEE. The CDR3 here is CASSVAGRAGYGYTF. The CDR3 nucleotides read TGTGCCAGCAGCGTAGCGGGCAGGGCTGGCTATGGCTACACCTTC.